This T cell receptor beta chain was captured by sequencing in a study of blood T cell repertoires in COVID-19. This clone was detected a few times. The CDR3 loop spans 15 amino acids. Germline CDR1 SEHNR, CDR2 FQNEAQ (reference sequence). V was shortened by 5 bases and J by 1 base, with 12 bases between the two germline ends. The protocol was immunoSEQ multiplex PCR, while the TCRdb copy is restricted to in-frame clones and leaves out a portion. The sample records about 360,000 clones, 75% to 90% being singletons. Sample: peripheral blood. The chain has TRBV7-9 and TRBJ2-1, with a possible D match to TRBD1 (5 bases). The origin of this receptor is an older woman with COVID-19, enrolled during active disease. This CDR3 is CASSASQGSYNEQFF. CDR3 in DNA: TGTGCCAGCAGCGCGTCGCAGGGATCCTACAATGAGCAGTTCTTC.